The entry below gives a single T cell receptor (beta chain) sequence along with its context. V lost 5 bases and J lost 13; bases outside the gene matches: 11. Germline-derived CDR1 and CDR2 are MNHEY and SMNVEV (reference sequence). CDR3 size: 12 residues. This sample is part of a study of blood T cell repertoires in COVID-19. Looking at the study overall: The cDNA or gDNA used as material had been derived from T cells, B-cell-depleted T cells, or PBMCs.

Per the authors' pipeline: Cell counts per sample came from amplifying reference gene primers. The protocol was immunoSEQ multiplex PCR, while the TCRdb copy is restricted to in-frame clones and leaves out a portion. The V and J calls and clone size are taken from that table; D and trimming were inferred from the DNA. The sample contains approximately 290,000 clones, approximately 84% of which appear only once. Sequenced material: peripheral blood. The rearrangement joins TRBV27 to TRBJ2-7, with TRBD2 identical over 7 bases. This TCR derives from a person between 65 and 79 years old with COVID-19, enrolled during active disease. CDR3 amino acids: CASSPSQTSVYF. CDR3 in DNA: TGTGCCAGCAGTCCATCCCAAACTAGCGTATACTTC.